Below, 20 T cell receptor beta chains from the same sample are listed, as sequenced in a study of blood T cell repertoires in COVID-19. The protocol was immunoSEQ multiplex PCR, while the TCRdb copy is restricted to in-frame clones and leaves out a portion. The data hold around 50,000 clones, with less than 85% observed a single time. Sequencing was done on a sample of peripheral blood. The receptors were gathered from a human donor in a cohort sampled during active COVID-19.

A single count supports this clone. This CDR3 reads CASSHDRANTEAFF. The CDR3 DNA reads TGCGCCAGCAGCCATGACAGAGCCAACACTGAAGCTTTCTTT. The chain uses TRBV4-3 and TRBJ1-1, with a possible D match to TRBD1 (5 bases). Germline V gene sequence: CDR1 LGHNA, CDR2 YSLEER. CDR3 length equals 14 residues. The ends were cut back, 3 bases at V and 2 bases at J, with 10 bases in the middle.

The chain uses TRBV5-1 and TRBJ2-3, with a possible D match to TRBD1 (7 bases). The germline V and J ends were trimmed by 4 bases and 0 bases, with 15 bases remaining between them. The CDR3 has 16 residues. The germline V gene has CDR1 SGHRS and CDR2 YFSETQ. The CDR3 coding sequence is TGCGCCAGCAGCCCGAGGGAGGACAGGAGCACAGATACGCAGTATTTT. Its translation: CASSPREDRSTDTQYF.

The chain's CDR3 is CASSDKRGGLTDTQYF. The CDR3 DNA is TGTGCCAGCAGTGACAAGCGGGGGGGCCTGACAGATACGCAGTATTTT. The genes are TRBV25-1 and TRBJ2-3; TRBD2 matches at 10 bases. Germline V CDR1 and CDR2: MGHDK, SYGVNS. J gave up 3 bases and V 3 bases, and 6 bases lay outside the gene matches. The CDR3 runs to 16 residues.

The chain is built from TRBV5-1 and TRBJ1-5; D is unclear. Trimming pared 0 bases from V and 9 bases from J, leaving 10 bases between. The V gene's germline CDR1 is SGHRS and CDR2 YFSETQ. CDR3 length: 13 residues. CDR3 in DNA: TGCGCCAGCAGCTTGGGCCCGAGCTGGCCCCAGCATTTT. It specifies CASSLGPSWPQHF.

V is TRBV5-5 and J is TRBJ2-7; D is possibly TRBD2 (5 bases). There are 14 residues in the CDR3. Germline values: CDR1 SGHKS, CDR2 YYEKEE (reference sequence). The germline V and J ends were trimmed by 0 bases and 6 bases, with 13 bases remaining between them. CDR3 DNA: TGTGCCAGCAGCTTGGGAGGGAGCTTCGTCGAGCAGTACTTC. Translated: CASSLGGSFVEQYF.

V is TRBV5-1 and J is TRBJ2-7; possibly TRBD1 for D (6 bases). The ends were cut back, 4 bases at V and 2 bases at J, with 22 bases in the middle. The CDR3 length is 17 residues. Germline CDR1 SGHRS, CDR2 YFSETQ. The CDR3 protein is CASSRNNQRGSPYEQYF. CDR3 bases: TGCGCCAGCAGCCGGAACAATCAGAGGGGGTCTCCCTACGAGCAGTACTTC.

The chain couples TRBV5-6 to TRBJ2-7, with TRBD1 matching over 7 bases. Unmatched junction bases numbered 6, after V lost 4 bases and J lost 2 bases. The CDR3 is 14 residues long. Per the germline V gene, CDR1 is SGHDT and CDR2 is YYEEEE. CDR3 in amino acids: CASSPPGQTYEQYF. The CDR3 DNA reads TGTGCCAGCAGCCCGCCGGGACAGACCTACGAGCAGTACTTC.

This chain uses TRBV19 with TRBJ1-2; D call uncertain. Germline assignment: CDR1 LNHDA and CDR2 SQIVND (reference sequence). The V and J ends lost 3 bases and 4 bases respectively, with 9 bases between them. The CDR3 is made up of 13 amino acids. CDR3 amino acids: CASSIGGRYGYTF. The CDR3 nucleotides are TGTGCCAGTAGTATCGGAGGGCGCTATGGCTACACCTTC.

CDR3 sequence: CASRFAASTGELFF. In DNA form, the CDR3 reads TGTGCCAGCAGGTTCGCGGCGTCCACCGGGGAGCTGTTTTTT. V is TRBV6-5 and J is TRBJ2-2, with D uncertain. The CDR3 runs 14 residues. The V and J ends lost 6 bases and 4 bases respectively, with 12 bases between them. Germline V lookup: CDR1 MNHEY, CDR2 SVGAGI.

The CDR3 here is CASSFNGAYNEQFF. DNA of the CDR3: TGTGCCAGCAGTTTTAACGGGGCCTACAATGAGCAGTTCTTC. The chain combines TRBV27 with TRBJ2-1, with a tentative D call TRBD2 (5 bases). Per the germline V gene, CDR1 is MNHEY and CDR2 is SMNVEV (reference sequence). V was pared by 3 bases and J by 2 bases, with 8 bases between. This CDR3 contains 14 residues.

This chain joins TRBV10-3 and TRBJ1-1, with 8 positions matching TRBD1. CDR3 length: 14 amino acids. Trimming took 6 bases from V and 6 from J; bases not matched to a gene: 9. Germline assignment: CDR1 ENHRY and CDR2 SYGVKD. The CDR3 DNA sequence: TGTGCCATCAGAGATCGGGACAGGTCCCCTGAAGCTTTCTTT. Its translation: CAIRDRDRSPEAFF.

This clone was seen only once. The rearrangement joins TRBV6-5 to TRBJ1-6; D is undetermined. In germline, CDR1 is MNHEY, CDR2 SVGAGI. Trimming cost V 6 bases and J 6 bases, with 15 bases left between them. The CDR3 extends over 15 amino acids. CDR3 in amino acids: CASRVRRESNSPLHF. For the CDR3, the DNA is TGTGCCAGCAGAGTGAGGAGGGAATCTAATTCACCCCTCCACTTT.

This clone was counted a single time. The rearrangement uses TRBV7-2 and TRBJ2-6; perhaps TRBD1 as D (5 bases). There are 15 residues in the CDR3. The germline CDR1 and CDR2 sequences are SGHTA and FQGNSA. Trimming removed 5 bases from V and 6 bases from J, with 14 bases in between. The CDR3 loop is CASSPRTTTANVLTF. Here the CDR3 DNA reads TGTGCCAGCAGCCCCCGGACAACGACGGCCAACGTCCTGACTTTC.

The chain has TRBV9 and TRBJ2-1, with D unresolved. The V end lost 0 bases, the J end lost 5 bases, and 6 bases lay between the germline ends. Germline V lookup: CDR1 SGDLS, CDR2 YYNGEE. This CDR3 has 13 amino acids. DNA for the CDR3: TGTGCCAGCAGCGTAGATGTCGACAATGAGCAGTTCTTC. Translation: CASSVDVDNEQFF.

This chain joins TRBV12-3 or TRBV12-4 and TRBJ2-7; 7 nucleotides match TRBD1. The trim removed 6 bases at V and 5 bases at J, leaving 4 bases unmatched. The CDR3 loop spans 12 amino acids. The CDR3 sequence: CASSRGQNEQYF. The CDR3 nucleotides read TGTGCCAGCAGCCGGGGACAGAACGAGCAGTACTTC.

The V gene is TRBV27, the J gene TRBJ2-5, with D maybe TRBD1 (6 bases). V was clipped by 5 bases and J by 3 bases, with 10 bases between them. Germline CDR1 MNHEY, CDR2 SMNVEV (reference sequence). There are 13 residues in the CDR3. The CDR3 nucleotides are TGTGCCAGCAGTCCAAGGACAGAAGAGACCCAGTACTTC. It encodes CASSPRTEETQYF.

The gene calls are TRBV5-1 and TRBJ2-3, with D possibly TRBD2 on 6 matching bases. The V and J ends lost 4 bases and 5 bases respectively, with 17 bases between them. This CDR3 spans 15 amino acids. Germline V gives CDR1 SGHRS, CDR2 YFSETQ. The CDR3 region is CASSTRLGSRDTQYF. The CDR3 coding sequence is TGCGCCAGCAGCACGAGACTAGGGTCGAGAGATACGCAGTATTTT.

This chain joins TRBV7-2 and TRBJ2-3, with 7 bases lining up with TRBD1. This CDR3 has 14 amino acids. Trimming removed 2 bases from V and 1 base from J; junction bases left unmatched: 0. In germline, CDR1 is SGHTA, CDR2 FQGNSA. The CDR3 sequence is CASSLTGGTDTQYF. CDR3 DNA sequence: TGTGCCAGCAGCTTAACAGGGGGCACAGATACGCAGTATTTT.

The rearrangement links TRBV6-6 to TRBJ1-1, with 7 bases lining up with TRBD1. Trimming removed 2 bases from V and 0 bases from J; junction bases left unmatched: 3. Germline V gene lookup returns CDR1 MNHNY and CDR2 SVGAGI (reference sequence). CDR3 length: 15 residues. Here the CDR3 DNA reads TGTGCCAGCAGTTACGGGGGACAGATGAACACTGAAGCTTTCTTT. This codes for CASSYGGQMNTEAFF.

The chain carries TRBV5-6 and TRBJ2-7, with D tentatively TRBD1 (5 bases). Germline CDR1 is SGHDT and CDR2 is YYEEEE. This CDR3 region has 14 residues. The V end lost 2 bases, the J end lost 3 bases, and 12 bases lay between the germline ends. The chain's CDR3 is CASSFGQGVYEQYF. CDR3 in DNA: TGTGCCAGCAGCTTTGGGCAGGGCGTCTACGAGCAGTACTTC.